Listed here are 6 T cell receptor beta chains from one sample, sequenced in a study of T cells in Graves' hyperthyroidism and ophthalmopathy. Amplification targeted TCR beta CDR3 regions from RNA transcripts. HTBI primers drove first-round RT-PCR of the TCR CDR3. MiXCR, applied by TCRdb to the multiplex PCR reads, yields one record per CDR3 protein. This table holds around 700,000 distinct CDR3 sequences, 15% to 20% found once. Sequencing was performed on blood. All receptors derive from a woman between 50 and 59 years old with Graves' hyperthyroidism that later progressed to Graves' ophthalmopathy.

V usage is TRBV7-2 and J usage is TRBJ1-5; 8 positions agree with TRBD1. Germline CDR1 reads SGHTA; CDR2 reads FQGNSA. V was pared by 5 bases and J by 5 bases, with 5 bases of the junction left unmatched. This CDR3 comprises 14 residues. Here the CDR3 reads CASSHQGADQPQHF. CDR3 nucleotide sequence: TGTGCCAGCAGCCATCAGGGGGCAGATCAGCCCCAGCATTTT.

The rearrangement links TRBV4-3 to TRBJ2-5; either TRBD1 or TRBD2 may fit D (5 bases each). V lost 0 bases and J 7 bases, leaving 15 bases between the germline ends. CDR1 and CDR2 (germline): LGHNA, YSLEER. CDR3 length: 15 residues. This chain's CDR3 is CASSQDRGESGTQYF. DNA of the CDR3: TGCGCCAGCAGCCAAGATCGAGGGGAGAGTGGGACCCAGTACTTC.

About this clonotype itself: Given a much more abundant clone one base away, this may be a read error. The chain joins TRBV13 to TRBJ1-5; 7 nucleotides align to TRBD1. The CDR3 extends over 16 amino acids. CDR1 is PRHDT, CDR2 FYEKMQ, per germline (reference sequence). The CDR3 nucleotides read TGTGCCAGCAGCTTACAGCGACAGGGTCTCAATCAGCCCCGGCATTTT. Protein sequence: CASSLQRQGLNQPRHF.

This clonotype has more than one count but fewer than ten. This may arise from a read error, as a much more abundant clone is one base away. V and J are TRBV30 and TRBJ1-5; tentative D call: TRBD1 (6 bases). The CDR3 runs to 17 residues. CDR1 is GTSNPN and CDR2 is SVGIG in the germline V gene (reference sequence). Trimming pared 2 bases from V and 2 bases from J, leaving 19 bases between. CDR3 in DNA: TGTGCCTGGAGTCTACAGGGCAATTGGACACGCAATCAGCCCCAGCATTTT. It specifies CAWSLQGNWTRNQPQHF. Together with reference TRBV30 and TRBJ1-5, the CDR3 gives the full variable domain: SQTIHQWPATLVQPVGSPLSLECTVEGTSNPNLYWYRQAAGRGLQLLFYSVGIGQISSEVPQNLSASRPQDRQFILSSKKLLLSDSGFYLCAWSLQGNWTRNQPQHFGDGTRLSIL.

There are many counts of this clonotype. The chain recombines TRBV5-1 with TRBJ2-5; TRBD2 agrees at 8 bases. Germline V gene sequence: CDR1 SGHRS, CDR2 YFSETQ. The CDR3 has 13 residues. The V segment lost 1 base and the J segment 5 bases; nucleotides outside the gene matches: 1. The DNA of the CDR3 is TGCGCCAGCAGCTTGCCTAGCGGGGAGACCCAGTACTTC. Protein: CASSLPSGETQYF. Combining the CDR3 with reference TRBV5-1 and TRBJ2-5 gives the whole variable domain KAGVTQTPRYLIKTRGQQVTLSCSPISGHRSVSWYQQTPGQGLQFLFEYFSETQRNKGNFPGRFSGRQFSNSRSEMNVSTLELGDSALYLCASSLPSGETQYFGPGTRLLVL.

The table lists this clonotype with a few counts. A much larger clone differs by one base, so this may be a read error. The chain couples TRBV6-1 to TRBJ2-7; possibly TRBD1 for D (6 bases). CDR3 length: 14 residues. Germline V lookup: CDR1 MNHNS, CDR2 SASEGT. The CDR3 here is CVSRLTGSRGEQYF. Written as DNA, the CDR3 is TGTGTCAGCAGGCTCACAGGGTCCCGAGGCGAGCAGTACTTC.